The present entry profiles one T cell receptor (beta chain) with its context. These data originate in a study of early T cells in non-severe SARS-CoV-2 infection. Trimming took off 7 bases at V and 4 bases at J, with 11 bases between the two ends. The CDR3 runs 13 residues. The germline CDR1 and CDR2 sequences are ENHRY and SYGVKD. MiXCR was run by TCRdb on the 5' RACE reads, yielding one entry per CDR3 protein. The sample includes about 32,000 distinct CDR3 sequences, about 9.9% of them seen just once. Specimen: whole blood. The TCR comes from an adult who was a healthcare worker with PCR-confirmed SARS-CoV-2 infection or an uninfected control (not recorded which). This chain links TRBV10-3 with TRBJ1-3, with unresolved D. The CDR3 coding sequence is TGTGCCATCACCCCCGGGCCCGGAAACACCATATATTTT. It codes for CAITPGPGNTIYF.